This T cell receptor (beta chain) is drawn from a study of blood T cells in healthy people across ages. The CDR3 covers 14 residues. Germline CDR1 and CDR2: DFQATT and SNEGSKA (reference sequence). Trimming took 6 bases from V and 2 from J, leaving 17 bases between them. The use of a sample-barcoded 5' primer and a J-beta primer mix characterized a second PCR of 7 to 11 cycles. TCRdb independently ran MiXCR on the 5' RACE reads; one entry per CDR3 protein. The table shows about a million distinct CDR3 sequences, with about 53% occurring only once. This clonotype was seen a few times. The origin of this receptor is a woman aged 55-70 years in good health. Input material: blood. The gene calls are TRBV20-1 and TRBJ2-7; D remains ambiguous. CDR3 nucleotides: TGCAGTGCCACATCCCCCTGGAGCGCCTACGAGCAGTACTTC. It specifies CSATSPWSAYEQYF.